The TCR beta chain under discussion was sequenced for a study of beta chain features in type 1 diabetes. Expressed TCRB transcripts were sequenced after all isolated RNA was converted to cDNA. Libraries were prepared by immunoSEQ multiplex PCR; TCRdb keeps only in-frame clonotypes and omits some of them. Of about 110,000 clones listed, roughly 43% were seen once; the top ten hold less than 0.08%. The J segment lost 3 bases and the V segment lost 5 bases, leaving 5 bases of the junction unmatched. CDR3 length: 15 amino acids. CDR1 and CDR2 (germline): MDHEN, SYDVKM. Sequenced sample: stem cell memory CD4+ T cells from blood. The TCR originated in a woman under 30 in good health. This chain uses TRBV28 with TRBJ1-5; TRBD1 matches 9 bases. CDR3: CASSDGQGLNQPQHF. In DNA form, the CDR3 reads TGTGCCAGCAGTGACGGACAGGGGCTCAATCAGCCCCAGCATTTT.